This entry is about one TCR beta chain. This sample is part of a study of T cells in localized non-small cell lung cancer. The table came from immunoSEQ multiplex PCR; TCRdb's copy has only in-frame clones and leaves some out. The sample has about 59,000 clones, approximately 90% seen once. Germline assignment: CDR1 LGHNA and CDR2 YNFKEQ. This CDR3 spans 17 amino acids. Trimming stripped 0 bases from V and 0 bases from J, with 14 bases between. The specimen was peripheral blood, collected before any cancer treatment. The source of this sequence is a man between 35 and 75 years old with stage I squamous cell lung carcinoma. This chain joins TRBV4-2 and TRBJ1-2; no firm D call. CDR3 DNA: TGTGCCAGCAGCCAAGATCTTTCCAGAGGAGCTAACTATGGCTACACCTTC. Its protein product is CASSQDLSRGANYGYTF.